This T cell receptor (beta chain) was obtained from a study of T cell repertoires in cytomegalovirus infection. Using its own MiXCR run on the reads, TCRdb lists one record per CDR3 protein. The repertoire holds roughly 700,000 distinct CDR3 sequences, with around a third as singletons. This clonotype showed up just a few times. The antigen remains unidentified. Germline V lookup: CDR1 SGHDT, CDR2 YYEEEE. Trimming at V came to 5 bases and at J to 4 bases, leaving 6 bases not matched to a gene. The CDR3 contains 14 residues. The genes are TRBV5-6 and TRBJ2-1; TRBD2 aligns across 7 bases. Sequenced material: cultured PBMCs, taken from culture after CMV antigen stimulation. This receptor was taken from a human donor in good health (CMV status not recorded). Some clones in this sample may be carry-over from other donors' samples. The chain's CDR3 is CASSWGGGYNEQFF. The DNA for the CDR3 is TGTGCCAGCAGTTGGGGCGGGGGATACAATGAGCAGTTCTTC.